This passage covers 23 T cell receptor beta chains from one sample sequenced in a study of T cell changes during pregnancy in multiple sclerosis. Data came from immunoSEQ multiplex PCR; TCRdb stores just in-frame clones and leaves some out. The profile shows 16,000 or so clones, 95% to 97% of them singletons. Sequencing used peripheral blood, obtained in the third trimester of pregnancy. The receptors originated from a female donor with multiple sclerosis, enrolled in a pregnancy study.

The rearrangement joins TRBV19 to TRBJ2-4; 7 positions match TRBD1. Germline loops: CDR1 LNHDA, CDR2 SQIVND (reference sequence). The ends lost 2 bases at V and 7 bases at J; junction bases unmatched: 8. The CDR3 is 15 amino acids. The CDR3 DNA follows: TGTGCCAGTAGTATATTGAGTTCAGGGGGTAACATTCAGTACTTC. It encodes CASSILSSGGNIQYF.

The chain links TRBV18 to TRBJ2-7, with 14 bases fitting TRBD2. This CDR3 contains 14 residues. V trimming: 3 bases; J trimming: 5 bases; junction bases outside the gene matches: 0. Germline CDR1 and CDR2: KGHSH and LQKENI. This CDR3 is CASSPGLAGDEQYF. The CDR3 DNA reads as TGTGCCAGCTCACCGGGACTAGCGGGAGACGAGCAGTACTTC.

J is TRBJ1-3 and V is TRBV29-1; D is undetermined. Germline assignment: CDR1 SQVTM and CDR2 ANQGSEA. There are 12 residues in the CDR3. V lost 7 bases and J lost 5, with 12 bases in between. CDR3 loop: CSASTQRNTIYF. The CDR3 DNA is TGCAGCGCCTCAACACAGAGAAACACCATATATTTT.

J is TRBJ1-1 and V is TRBV11-1; 7 positions agree with TRBD1. Germline trimming cut 5 bases from V and 11 bases from J; bases unmatched to any gene: 11. The CDR3 covers 13 residues. Germline loops: CDR1 SGHAT, CDR2 FQDESV (reference sequence). The CDR3 protein is CASSKTTGVGAFF. Here the CDR3 DNA reads TGTGCCAGCAGCAAAACTACAGGGGTCGGCGCTTTCTTT.

This chain uses TRBV4-3 with TRBJ2-1; 12 nucleotides agree with TRBD2. The CDR3 is made up of 16 amino acids. Per the germline V gene, CDR1 is LGHNA and CDR2 is YSLEER. Trimming took 2 bases from V and 7 from J; bases not matched to a gene: 6. CDR3: CASSQLLAGGVNEQFF. CDR3 DNA sequence: TGCGCCAGCAGCCAATTACTAGCGGGGGGCGTAAATGAGCAGTTCTTC.

This clone was recorded once. The chain's CDR3 is CASSGGGYQETQYF. Written as DNA, the CDR3 is TGTGCCAGCAGTGGTGGAGGGTACCAAGAGACCCAGTACTTC. V gene TRBV25-1 combines with J gene TRBJ2-5, with D tentatively TRBD2 (6 bases). Trimming took off 4 bases at V and 0 bases at J, with 9 bases between the two ends. Germline CDR1 MGHDK, CDR2 SYGVNS. The CDR3 extends over 14 amino acids.

The chain uses TRBV5-6 and TRBJ1-2; 8 positions agree with TRBD1. Per germline, CDR1 SGHDT and CDR2 YYEEEE. The CDR3 runs 14 residues. The V segment lost 4 bases and the J segment 4 bases; nucleotides outside the gene matches: 6. CDR3 in amino acids: CASSLIRGLYGYTF. As DNA, the CDR3 is TGTGCCAGCAGCCTAATCAGGGGGCTCTATGGCTACACCTTC.

V is TRBV27 and J is TRBJ2-1; D is perhaps TRBD2 (5 bases). V shed 5 bases and J shed 4 bases, with 15 bases lying between them. The CDR3 contains 15 residues. Germline V gene sequence: CDR1 MNHEY, CDR2 SMNVEV (reference sequence). The CDR3 protein is CASSLLDRRYNEQFF. The CDR3 DNA follows: TGTGCCAGCAGTCTCCTGGACCGGAGGTACAATGAGCAGTTCTTC.

V is TRBV4-2 and J is TRBJ2-1; the match to TRBD2 covers 8 bases. CDR1 and CDR2 from the germline V gene are LGHNA and YNFKEQ. The CDR3 consists of 17 residues. V lost 0 bases and J lost 2; bases outside the gene matches: 6. The CDR3 sequence is CASSQEISGGTYNEQFF. The CDR3 bases are TGTGCCAGCAGCCAAGAAATAAGCGGGGGTACCTACAATGAGCAGTTCTTC.

The rearrangement links TRBV5-6 to TRBJ1-2; 7 bases fit TRBD1. Germline V lookup: CDR1 SGHDT, CDR2 YYEEEE. Trimming at V came to 1 base and at J to 8 bases, leaving 8 bases not matched to a gene. The CDR3 loop spans 14 amino acids. Here the CDR3 DNA reads TGTGCCAGCAGCTTGTGGGGGACAGAACGGGGCTACACCTTC. It yields the protein CASSLWGTERGYTF.

The genes are TRBV10-3 and TRBJ2-5, with TRBD2 matching over 12 bases. This CDR3 contains 17 residues. The V gene's germline CDR1 is ENHRY and CDR2 SYGVKD. V lost 0 bases to trimming and J lost 9 bases; unmatched junction nucleotides: 11. DNA for the CDR3: TGTGCCATCAGTGAGTCGTCGACTAGCGGGAGTAAGATGGCCCAGTACTTC. Its protein is CAISESSTSGSKMAQYF.

V usage is TRBV2 and J usage is TRBJ1-2, with 7 bases fitting TRBD1. The length of the CDR3 is 14 residues. V dropped 7 bases and J dropped 4; count of bases not matched to a gene: 9. Per germline, CDR1 SNHLY and CDR2 FYNNEI. CDR3 residues: CASTRGDSPYGYTF. In nucleotides, the CDR3 is TGTGCCAGCACCAGGGGGGACAGTCCCTATGGCTACACCTTC.

J is TRBJ2-4 and V is TRBV7-9, with a possible D match to TRBD2 (6 bases). V was shortened by 6 bases and J by 0 bases, with 18 bases between the two germline ends. Germline-derived CDR1 and CDR2 are SEHNR and FQNEAQ (reference sequence). This CDR3 is 17 amino acids long. In nucleotides, the CDR3 is TGTGCCAGCAGGGACGGAGGGGTCGGAGGAGCCAAAAACATTCAGTACTTC. Amino acid sequence: CASRDGGVGGAKNIQYF.

This clone has just a few counts. The chain links TRBV13 to TRBJ1-6, with 9 bases matching TRBD1. V was pared by 5 bases and J by 10 bases, with 6 bases of the junction left unmatched. This CDR3 contains 14 residues. The germline CDR1 and CDR2 sequences are PRHDT and FYEKMQ (reference sequence). The CDR3 sequence: CASSLDRGGSPLHF. The DNA for the CDR3 is TGTGCCAGCAGCCTGGACAGGGGTGGCTCACCCCTCCACTTT.

This clone was picked up one time. The chain uses TRBV9 and TRBJ1-5, with D unclear. This CDR3 is 13 amino acids long. The germline CDR1 and CDR2 sequences are SGDLS and YYNGEE. The V gene lost 0 bases and the J gene lost 5 bases, with 6 bases spanning the gap. CDR3: CASSVDGDQPQHF. The CDR3 DNA is TGTGCCAGCAGCGTAGACGGGGATCAGCCCCAGCATTTT.

This chain uses TRBV30 with TRBJ2-2, with D hard to call. The CDR3 extends over 11 amino acids. Trimming removed 6 bases from V and 7 bases from J, with 9 bases in between. The V gene's germline CDR1 is GTSNPN and CDR2 SVGIG (reference sequence). CDR3 DNA: TGTGCCTGCACTCGTGGCGGGGAGCTGTTTTTT. Protein: CACTRGGELFF.

This clone was detected once. V and J are TRBV19 and TRBJ2-7; the D gene is possibly TRBD2 (5 bases). Germline values: CDR1 LNHDA, CDR2 SQIVND (reference sequence). Trimming took 3 bases from V and 3 from J, leaving 9 bases between them. CDR3 length: 13 amino acids. The CDR3 DNA reads TGTGCCAGTAGTATCAGACTATTCTACGAGCAGTACTTC. Protein: CASSIRLFYEQYF. The entire variable domain, with the rest obtained from reference TRBV19 and TRBJ2-7, is as follows: DGGITQSPKYLFRKEGQNVTLSCEQNLNHDAMYWYRQDPGQGLRLIYYSQIVNDFQKGDIAEGYSVSREKKESFPLTVTSAQKNPTAFYLCASSIRLFYEQYFGPGTRLTVT.

The rearrangement joins TRBV6-4 to TRBJ2-1, with D uncertain. In germline, CDR1 is MRHNA, CDR2 SNTAGT. The CDR3 contains 15 residues. Trimming removed 2 bases from V and 1 base from J, with 9 bases in between. The CDR3 DNA follows: TGTGCCAGCAGTGACACTGGCGGATCCTACAATGAGCAGTTCTTC. It encodes CASSDTGGSYNEQFF.

The sample holds one count of this clone. The chain employs TRBV27 and TRBJ1-5; D call uncertain. The CDR3 is 15 residues long. Germline V gives CDR1 MNHEY, CDR2 SMNVEV (reference sequence). V lost 1 base to trimming and J lost 0 bases, with 7 bases between them. CDR3: CASSLFLGSNQPQHF. The DNA for the CDR3 is TGTGCCAGCAGTTTATTTCTCGGTAGCAATCAGCCCCAGCATTTT.

The rearrangement uses TRBV30 and TRBJ1-4; no reliable D call. The CDR3 is 13 residues long. Germline V CDR1 and CDR2: GTSNPN, SVGIG (reference sequence). Between the trimmed V and J ends, which lost 1 base and 7 bases, there was a span of 10 bases. The CDR3 bases are TGTGCCTGGAGTGGAGGGCACGGTGAAAAACTGTTTTTT. Translation gives CAWSGGHGEKLFF.

The gene calls are TRBV5-1 and TRBJ2-7, with D possibly TRBD2 on 5 matching bases. Per the germline V gene, CDR1 is SGHRS and CDR2 is YFSETQ. The CDR3 has 14 amino acids. V shed 0 bases and J shed 5 bases, with 12 bases lying between them. The CDR3 bases are TGCGCCAGCAGCTTGGCCTTGAAAGCGGACGAGCAGTACTTC. Protein sequence: CASSLALKADEQYF.

The chain employs TRBV28 and TRBJ2-7; D is ambiguous. The germline CDR1 and CDR2 sequences are MDHEN and SYDVKM. The CDR3 runs 13 residues. Trimming took 3 bases from V and 4 from J, leaving 10 bases between them. CDR3 nucleotide sequence: TGTGCCAGCAGTTTGGTCAGGCGATACGAGCAGTACTTC. The encoded protein is CASSLVRRYEQYF.

This sequence joins TRBV19 and TRBJ2-5; 11 positions match TRBD1. The germline V gene encodes CDR1 LNHDA and CDR2 SQIVND (reference sequence). With 2 bases clipped from V and 7 bases from J, the junction kept 6 bases outside the gene matches. This CDR3 region has 15 residues. The CDR3 sequence: CASSIQDRGPGTQYF. The CDR3 DNA sequence: TGTGCCAGTAGTATACAGGACAGGGGGCCTGGGACCCAGTACTTC.